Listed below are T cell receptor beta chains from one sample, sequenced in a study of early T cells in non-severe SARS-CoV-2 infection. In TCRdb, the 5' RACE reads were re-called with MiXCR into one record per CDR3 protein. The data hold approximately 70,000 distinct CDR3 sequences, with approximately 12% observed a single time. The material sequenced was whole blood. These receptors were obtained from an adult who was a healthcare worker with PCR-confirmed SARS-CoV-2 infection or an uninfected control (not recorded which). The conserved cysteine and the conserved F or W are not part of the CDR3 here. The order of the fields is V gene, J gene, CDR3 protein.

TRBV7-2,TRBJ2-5,ASSLALEEETQY
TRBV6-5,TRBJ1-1,ASSYDRMNTEAF
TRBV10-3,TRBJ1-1,AIGQAPDRVETEAF
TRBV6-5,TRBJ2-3,ASSPTLDTQY
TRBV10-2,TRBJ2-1,ASSESLNNEQF
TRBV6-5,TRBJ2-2,ASSYYGTPGELF
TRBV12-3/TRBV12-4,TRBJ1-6,ASSFVRDTYNSPLH
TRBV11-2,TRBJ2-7,ASSRHTRASYEQY
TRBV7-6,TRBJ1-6,ASSLWNSPLH
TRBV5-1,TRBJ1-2,ASSLEDGNYGYT
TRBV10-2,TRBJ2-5,ASSPTGMQETQY
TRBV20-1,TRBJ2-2,SASAGGQNTGELF
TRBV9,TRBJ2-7,ASSVDSDPSSYEQY
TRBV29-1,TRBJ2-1,SVSNRETSGSIYNEQF
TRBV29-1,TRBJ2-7,SVGTGNYEQY
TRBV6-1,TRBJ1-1,ASSEAVGGALNTEAF
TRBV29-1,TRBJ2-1,SVFGGYNEQF
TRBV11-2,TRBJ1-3,ASSARRGEPGNTIY
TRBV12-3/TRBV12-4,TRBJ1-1,ASSFRMHGAF
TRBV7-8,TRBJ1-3,ASQDRGYRRDGNTIY
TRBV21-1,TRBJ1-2,ASSLFVRDGYT
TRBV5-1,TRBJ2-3,ASSLGRTDTQY
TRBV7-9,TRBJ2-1,ASSINRNPYNEQF
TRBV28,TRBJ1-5,ASSSPDRINQPQH
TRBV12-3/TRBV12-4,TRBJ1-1,ASSVQLNTEAF
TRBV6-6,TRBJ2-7,ASSYRGGAIEQY
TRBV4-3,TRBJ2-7,ASSQDYRLYYEQY
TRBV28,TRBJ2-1,ASSRRRWVNEQF
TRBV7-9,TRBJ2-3,ALSPSDTDTQY
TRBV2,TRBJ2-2,ASSEDGTENTGELF
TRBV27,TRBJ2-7,ACGTGVEQY
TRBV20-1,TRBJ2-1,SASVVAGARGYNEQF
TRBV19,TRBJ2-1,ASSIETGPNQF
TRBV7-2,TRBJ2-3,ASSLVGGESTDTQY
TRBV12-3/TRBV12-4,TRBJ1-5,ASSLRREDQPQH
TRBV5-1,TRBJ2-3,ASSYAGTSGGDTQY